The clone carrying this TCR beta chain was picked up many times. The antigen is unknown. This specimen comes from a study of regulatory T cells in long-lasting Graves disease. As for the study in general: Antithyroid drug exposure in newly diagnosed Graves' patients had lasted under 3 months. Findings of the study overall: Patients with persistent Graves' had lower TCR diversity than newly diagnosed patients.

V lost 3 bases and J 4 bases, leaving 6 bases between the germline ends. CDR1 is MDHEN and CDR2 is SYDVKM in the germline V gene. CDR3 length equals 12 residues. Construction of TCR beta libraries relied on iRepertoire HTBI primers and on Arm-PCR targeting CDR3 regions. TCRdb reprocessed the multiplex PCR reads with MiXCR, giving one entry per CDR3 protein. The sample includes 250,000 or so distinct CDR3 sequences, around 19% of them seen just once. Documented time point: newly diagnosed GD, antithyroid drugs for less than 3 months. RNA from PBMCs was the source of the TCR library. In addition, the sample was reused for a study of T cells in Graves' hyperthyroidism and ophthalmopathy.

This sequence was found in a woman aged 30 to 39 with Graves disease. The source material was peripheral blood mononuclear cells (PBMCs), sampled at new diagnosis, from a patient treated with antithyroid drugs. The chain recombines TRBV28 with TRBJ2-5; D not certain. CDR3 coding DNA: TGTGCCAGCAGTTTTTACAGAGAGACCCAGTACTTC. Protein sequence: CASSFYRETQYF. The full variable domain, in which reference TRBV28 and TRBJ2-5 provide the parts outside the CDR3, is DVKVTQSSRYLVKRTGEKVFLECVQDMDHENMFWYRQDPGLGLRLIYFSYDVKMKEKGDIPEGYSVSREKKERFSLILESASTNQTSMYLCASSFYRETQYFGPGTRLLVL.